Listed below are T cell receptor beta chains from one sample, sequenced in a study of control samples from healthy donors and cancer patients. Assay used: immunoSEQ multiplex PCR; TCRdb lists only in-frame clones, some missing. The sample holds just over 30,000 clones, approximately 94% seen once. Material for sequencing was blood. The receptors were gathered from a man in his 60s in good health. Both conserved end residues are part of each CDR3. A D gene is named only where the DNA matches it firmly.

D gene,V gene,J gene,CDR3 DNA,CDR3 protein
TRBD2,TRBV27,TRBJ2-3,TGTGCCAGCAGTCGGACTAGCGGGGGGGCCTTGACAGATACGCAGTATTTT,CASSRTSGGALTDTQYF
TRBD2,TRBV19,TRBJ2-1,TGTGCCACTCGAGCGGGGGGCTTCGACTATGAGCAGTTCTTC,CATRAGGFDYEQFF
TRBD1,TRBV6-4,TRBJ1-4,TGTGCCAGGACTCAGACAGGGAAAAATGAAAAACTGTTTTTT,CARTQTGKNEKLFF
-,TRBV6-5,TRBJ2-7,TGTGCCAGCAGCGGGCGCTACGAGCAGTACTTC,CASSGRYEQYF
-,TRBV14,TRBJ1-1,TGTGCCAGCAGCCAAACCTCCTTCGGGGTAGTGAACACTGAAGCTTTCTTT,CASSQTSFGVVNTEAFF
-,TRBV6-5,TRBJ1-2,TGTGCCAGCAGTTACTCGGGCAGTAACTATGGCTACACCTTC,CASSYSGSNYGYTF
TRBD1,TRBV5-6,TRBJ1-3,TGTGCCAGCAGCTTGGCACAGGGGGGGACCATATATTTT,CASSLAQGGTIYF
-,TRBV5-1,TRBJ1-1,TGCGCCAGCAGCTCCCGGGGCCCTAGTAAGGACACTGAAGCTTTCTTT,CASSSRGPSKDTEAFF
-,TRBV4-1,TRBJ1-3,TGCGCCAGCAGCCGAACAGGGAGCTCTGGAAACACCATATATTTT,CASSRTGSSGNTIYF
TRBD2,TRBV5-5,TRBJ2-5,TGTGCCAGCAGCCGCCGGGAGGGACTTCCTCCCCCGTACTTC,CASSRREGLPPPYF
TRBD1,TRBV18,TRBJ2-2,TGTGCCAGCTCACAAACCGGGACAGGGGCCACCGGGGAGCTGTTTTTT,CASSQTGTGATGELFF
-,TRBV6-5,TRBJ1-2,TGTGCCAGCAGAGCCTCAGGGACCAATAACTATGGCTACACCTTC,CASRASGTNNYGYTF
TRBD1,TRBV6-6,TRBJ2-7,TGTGCCAGCAGTACCCGACAGGGCCTCTACGAGCAGTACTTC,CASSTRQGLYEQYF
-,TRBV12-3/TRBV12-4,TRBJ1-1,TGTGCCAGCAGTCAAGTTTCTGAAGCTTTCTTT,CASSQVSEAFF
-,TRBV7-2,TRBJ2-3,TGTGCCAGCGTCCACCAAGGGCGGACAGATACGCAGTATTTT,CASVHQGRTDTQYF
TRBD1,TRBV5-6,TRBJ1-1,TGTGCCAGCAGCTATGACAGGGGGTTATTTGAAGCTTTCTTT,CASSYDRGLFEAFF